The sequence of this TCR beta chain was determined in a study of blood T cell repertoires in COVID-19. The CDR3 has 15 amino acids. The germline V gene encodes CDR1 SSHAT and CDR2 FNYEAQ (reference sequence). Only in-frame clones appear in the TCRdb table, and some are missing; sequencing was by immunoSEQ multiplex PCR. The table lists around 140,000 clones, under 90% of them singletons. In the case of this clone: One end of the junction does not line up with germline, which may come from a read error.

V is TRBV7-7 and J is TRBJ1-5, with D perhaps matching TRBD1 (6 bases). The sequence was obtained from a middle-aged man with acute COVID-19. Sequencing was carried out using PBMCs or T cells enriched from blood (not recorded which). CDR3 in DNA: TGTGCTAGCAGCTTGGCGAGGGCAGGGGATCAGCCCCAGCATTTT. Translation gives CASSLARAGDQPQHF.